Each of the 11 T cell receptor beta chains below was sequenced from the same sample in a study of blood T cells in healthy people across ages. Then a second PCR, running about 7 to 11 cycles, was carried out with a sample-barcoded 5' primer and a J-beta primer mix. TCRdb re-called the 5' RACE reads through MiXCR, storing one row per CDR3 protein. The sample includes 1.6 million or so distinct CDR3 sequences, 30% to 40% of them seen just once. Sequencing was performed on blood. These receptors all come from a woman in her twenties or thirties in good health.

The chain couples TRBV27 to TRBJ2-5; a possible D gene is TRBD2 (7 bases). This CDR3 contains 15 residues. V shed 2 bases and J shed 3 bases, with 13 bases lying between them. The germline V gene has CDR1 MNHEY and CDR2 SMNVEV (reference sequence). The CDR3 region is CASSLIGGAEETQYF. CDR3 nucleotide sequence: TGTGCCAGCAGTTTAATAGGGGGGGCCGAAGAGACCCAGTACTTC.

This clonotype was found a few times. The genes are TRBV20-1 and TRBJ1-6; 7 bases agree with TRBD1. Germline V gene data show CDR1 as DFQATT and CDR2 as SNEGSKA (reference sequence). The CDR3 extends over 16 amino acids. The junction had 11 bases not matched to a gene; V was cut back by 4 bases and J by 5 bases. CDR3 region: CSATLPTGTDNSPLHF. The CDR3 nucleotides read TGCAGTGCTACTCTACCCACCGGGACAGATAATTCACCCCTCCACTTT.

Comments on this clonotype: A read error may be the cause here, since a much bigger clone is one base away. As DNA, the CDR3 is TGTGCCAGCGGCCAAGTCGGGGCCGACACTGAAGCTTTCTTT. Translation gives CASGQVGADTEAFF. The chain joins TRBV3-1 to TRBJ1-1; D is perhaps TRBD1 (5 bases). This CDR3 has 14 residues. The germline CDR1 and CDR2 sequences are LGHDT and YNNKEL (reference sequence).

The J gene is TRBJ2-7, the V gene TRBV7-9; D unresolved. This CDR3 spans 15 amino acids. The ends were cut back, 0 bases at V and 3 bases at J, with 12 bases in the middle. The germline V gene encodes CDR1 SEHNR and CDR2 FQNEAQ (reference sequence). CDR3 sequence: CASSLAQWSSYEQYF. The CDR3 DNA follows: TGTGCCAGCAGCTTAGCCCAGTGGAGCAGCTACGAGCAGTACTTC.

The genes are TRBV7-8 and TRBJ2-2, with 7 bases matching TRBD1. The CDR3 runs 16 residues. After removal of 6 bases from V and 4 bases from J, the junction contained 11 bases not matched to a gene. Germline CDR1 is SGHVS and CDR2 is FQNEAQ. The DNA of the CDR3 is TGTGCCAGCAGTTTAAGGTCCGGGACAGCCACCGGGGAGCTGTTTTTT. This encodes CASSLRSGTATGELFF.

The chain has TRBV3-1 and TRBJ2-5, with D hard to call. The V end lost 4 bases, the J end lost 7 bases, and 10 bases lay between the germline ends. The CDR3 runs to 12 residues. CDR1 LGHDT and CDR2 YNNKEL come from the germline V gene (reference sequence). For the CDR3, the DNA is TGTGCCAGCAGCCCCGAGGATCTGACCCAGTACTTC. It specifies CASSPEDLTQYF.

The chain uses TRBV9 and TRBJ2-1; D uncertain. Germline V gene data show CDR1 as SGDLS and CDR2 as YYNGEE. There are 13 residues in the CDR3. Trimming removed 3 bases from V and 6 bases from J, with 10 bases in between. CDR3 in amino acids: CASSAATTNEQFF. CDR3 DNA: TGTGCCAGCAGCGCCGCTACCACCAATGAGCAGTTCTTC.

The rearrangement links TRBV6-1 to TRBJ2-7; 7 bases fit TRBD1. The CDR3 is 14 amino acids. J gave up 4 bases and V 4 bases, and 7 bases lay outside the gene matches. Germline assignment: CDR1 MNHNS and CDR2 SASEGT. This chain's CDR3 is CASSGETGSYEQYF. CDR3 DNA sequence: TGTGCCAGCAGTGGGGAGACAGGGTCTTACGAGCAGTACTTC.

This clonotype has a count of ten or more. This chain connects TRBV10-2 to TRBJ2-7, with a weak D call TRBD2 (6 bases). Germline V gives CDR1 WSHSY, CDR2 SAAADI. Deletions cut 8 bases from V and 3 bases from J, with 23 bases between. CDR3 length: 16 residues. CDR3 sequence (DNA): TGCGCCAGCCAGGAGGGAGTTGGACGTCAGAGCTACGAGCAGTACTTC. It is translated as CASQEGVGRQSYEQYF.

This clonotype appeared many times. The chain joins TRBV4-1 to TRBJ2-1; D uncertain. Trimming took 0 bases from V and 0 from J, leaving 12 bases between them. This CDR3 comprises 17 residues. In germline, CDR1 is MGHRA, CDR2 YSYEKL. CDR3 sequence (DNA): TGCGCCAGCAGCCAAGAAGGTCGGGCGAGCTCCTACAATGAGCAGTTCTTC. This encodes CASSQEGRASSYNEQFF.

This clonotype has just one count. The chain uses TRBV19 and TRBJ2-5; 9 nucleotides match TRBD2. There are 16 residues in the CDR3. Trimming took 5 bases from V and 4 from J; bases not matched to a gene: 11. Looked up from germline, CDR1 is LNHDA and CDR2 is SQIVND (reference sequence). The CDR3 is CASSPNPGLAGETQYF. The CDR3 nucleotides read TGTGCCAGTAGTCCGAATCCGGGACTAGCCGGAGAGACCCAGTACTTC.